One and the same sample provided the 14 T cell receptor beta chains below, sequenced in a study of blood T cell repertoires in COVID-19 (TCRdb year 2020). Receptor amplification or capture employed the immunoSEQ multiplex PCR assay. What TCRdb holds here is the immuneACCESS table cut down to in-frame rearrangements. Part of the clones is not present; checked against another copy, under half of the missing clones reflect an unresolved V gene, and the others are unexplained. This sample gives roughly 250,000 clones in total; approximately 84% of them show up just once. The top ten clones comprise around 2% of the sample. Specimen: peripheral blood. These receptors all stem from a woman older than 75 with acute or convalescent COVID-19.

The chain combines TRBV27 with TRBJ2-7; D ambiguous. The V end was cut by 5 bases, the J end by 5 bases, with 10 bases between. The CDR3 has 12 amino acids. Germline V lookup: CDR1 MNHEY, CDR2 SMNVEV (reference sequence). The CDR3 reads CASSLPGHEQYF. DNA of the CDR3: TGTGCCAGCAGTCTCCCCGGTCACGAGCAGTACTTC.

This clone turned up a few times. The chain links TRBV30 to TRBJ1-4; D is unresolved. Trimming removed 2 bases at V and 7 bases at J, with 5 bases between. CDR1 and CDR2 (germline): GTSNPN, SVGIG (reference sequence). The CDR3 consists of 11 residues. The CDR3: CAWSPGEKLFF. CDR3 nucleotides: TGTGCCTGGAGTCCGGGTGAAAAACTGTTTTTT.

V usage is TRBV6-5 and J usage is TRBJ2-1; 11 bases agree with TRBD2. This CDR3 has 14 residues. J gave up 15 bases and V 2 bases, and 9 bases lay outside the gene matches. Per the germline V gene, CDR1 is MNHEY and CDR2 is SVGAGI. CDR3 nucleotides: TGTGCCAGCAGTTACGACGGGCTAGCGGGAGGTCTGTTCTTC. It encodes CASSYDGLAGGLFF.

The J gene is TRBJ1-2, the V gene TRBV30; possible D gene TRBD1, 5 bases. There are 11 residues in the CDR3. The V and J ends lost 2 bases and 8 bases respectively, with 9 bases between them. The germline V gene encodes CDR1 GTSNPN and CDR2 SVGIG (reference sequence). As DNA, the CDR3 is TGTGCCTGGAGTAGGCAGGGCGGCTACACCTTC. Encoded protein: CAWSRQGGYTF. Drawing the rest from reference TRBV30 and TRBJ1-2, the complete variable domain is SQTIHQWPATLVQPVGSPLSLECTVEGTSNPNLYWYRQAAGRGLQLLFYSVGIGQISSEVPQNLSASRPQDRQFILSSKKLLLSDSGFYLCAWSRQGGYTFGSGTRLTVV.

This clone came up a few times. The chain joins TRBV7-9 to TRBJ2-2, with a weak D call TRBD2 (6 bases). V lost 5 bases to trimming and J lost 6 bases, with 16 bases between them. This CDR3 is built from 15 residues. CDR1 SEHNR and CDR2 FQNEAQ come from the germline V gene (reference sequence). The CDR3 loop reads CASSQQLGGAGELFF. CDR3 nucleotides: TGTGCCAGCAGCCAGCAGCTCGGCGGGGCCGGGGAGCTGTTTTTT.

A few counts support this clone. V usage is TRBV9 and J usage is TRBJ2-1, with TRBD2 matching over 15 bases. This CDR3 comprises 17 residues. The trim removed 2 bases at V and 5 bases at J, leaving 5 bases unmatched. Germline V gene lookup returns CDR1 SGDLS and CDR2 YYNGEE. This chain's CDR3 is CASSVGTSGRTHNEQFF. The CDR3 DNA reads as TGTGCCAGCAGCGTCGGGACTAGCGGGAGGACTCACAATGAGCAGTTCTTC.

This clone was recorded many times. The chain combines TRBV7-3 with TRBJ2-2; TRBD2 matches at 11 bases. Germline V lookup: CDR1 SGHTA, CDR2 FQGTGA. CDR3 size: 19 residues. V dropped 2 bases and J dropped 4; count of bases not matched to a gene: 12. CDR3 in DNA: TGTGCCAGCAGCTTATTCCCTCAGACTAGCGGGGAGTTCACCGGGGAGCTGTTTTTT. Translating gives CASSLFPQTSGEFTGELFF.

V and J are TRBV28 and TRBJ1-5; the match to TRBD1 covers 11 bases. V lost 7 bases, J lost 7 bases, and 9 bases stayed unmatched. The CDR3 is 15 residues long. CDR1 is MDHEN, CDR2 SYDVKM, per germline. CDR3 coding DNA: TGTGCCAGCAACTCTTGGACAGGGGGCGGCCAGCCCCAGCATTTT. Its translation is CASNSWTGGGQPQHF.

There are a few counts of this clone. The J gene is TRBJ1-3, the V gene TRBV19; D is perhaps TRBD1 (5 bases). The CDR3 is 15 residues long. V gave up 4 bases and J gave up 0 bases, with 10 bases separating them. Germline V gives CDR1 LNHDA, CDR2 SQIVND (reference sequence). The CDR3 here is CASSTRQHSGNTIYF. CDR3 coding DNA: TGTGCCAGTAGTACTCGACAGCACTCTGGAAACACCATATATTTT.

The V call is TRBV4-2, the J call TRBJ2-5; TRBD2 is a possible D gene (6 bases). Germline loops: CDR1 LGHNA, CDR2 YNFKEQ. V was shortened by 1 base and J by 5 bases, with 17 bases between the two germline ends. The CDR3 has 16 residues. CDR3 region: CASSQVGGTFGETQYF. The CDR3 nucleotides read TGTGCCAGCAGCCAAGTGGGGGGAACCTTCGGGGAGACCCAGTACTTC.

CDR3 loop: CATASGANSNQPQHF. CDR3 nucleotide sequence: TGTGCCACCGCGTCCGGTGCTAATAGCAATCAGCCCCAGCATTTT. The chain uses TRBV15 and TRBJ1-5; D not resolved. This CDR3 has 15 amino acids. The ends were cut back, 8 bases at V and 0 bases at J, with 14 bases in the middle. In germline, CDR1 is LNHNV, CDR2 YYDKDF (reference sequence).

CDR3 in DNA: TGTGCCAGCAGTTACTCTGGACATCCTACCACAGATACGCAGTATTTT. The encoded protein is CASSYSGHPTTDTQYF. The V gene is TRBV6-5, the J gene TRBJ2-3; perhaps TRBD1 as D (5 bases). CDR3 size: 16 residues. CDR1 and CDR2 (germline): MNHEY, SVGAGI. Trimming took off 0 bases at V and 2 bases at J, with 12 bases between the two ends.

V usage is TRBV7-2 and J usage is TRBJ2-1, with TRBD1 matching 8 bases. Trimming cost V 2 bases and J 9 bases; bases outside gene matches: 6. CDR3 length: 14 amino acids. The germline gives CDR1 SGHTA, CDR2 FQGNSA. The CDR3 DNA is TGTGCCAGCAGCTTACAGGCAGGGGGCATTGAGCAGTTCTTC. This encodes CASSLQAGGIEQFF.

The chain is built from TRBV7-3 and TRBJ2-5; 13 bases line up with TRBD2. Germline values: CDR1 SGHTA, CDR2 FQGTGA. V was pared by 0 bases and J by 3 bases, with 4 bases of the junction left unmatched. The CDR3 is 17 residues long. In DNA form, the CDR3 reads TGTGCCAGCAGCTTAACCCCGGGACTAGCGGGAAAAGAGACCCAGTACTTC. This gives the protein CASSLTPGLAGKETQYF.